This T cell receptor (beta chain) was captured in a study of blood T cell repertoires in COVID-19. Study summary: Acute and convalescent COVID-19 specimens originated in the United States, Italy and Spain. The analysed material was cDNA or gDNA that came from T cells, B-cell-depleted T cells, or PBMCs.

As concerns this clone: Sequence at one end of the junction differs from germline and may be a read error.

The CDR3 consists of 14 residues. Germline values: CDR1 GTSNPN, CDR2 SVGIG (reference sequence). Sequencing used immunoSEQ multiplex PCR; TCRdb keeps in-frame clones, though not all of them. The sample records about 58,000 clones, around 83% being singletons. During active infection, Seattle patients enrolled and were then monitored through disease. V and J are TRBV30 and TRBJ1-3; TRBD1 matches 8 bases. The sequence was obtained from a man in his fifties or sixties with COVID-19, enrolled during active disease. The specimen sequenced was peripheral blood. The CDR3 region has the DNA TGTGCCTGGAGCGACGACAGGGGTGGACACACCATATATTTT. As protein: CAWSDDRGGHTIYF.